A single sample is the source of the 5 T cell receptor beta chains below, sequenced in a study of radiation and T cells in renal cell carcinoma (TCRdb year 2020). The library was built by means of the immunoSEQ multiplex PCR assay. Sourced from immuneACCESS, this table was stored by TCRdb with only in-frame sequences that have V and J called. A share of the clones is absent; for the studies checked, an unresolved V gene accounts for under half, and the remainder has no known explanation. In all, the sample holds more than 100,000 clones, and around 89% of those were seen once. 4.5% to 7.5% of the sample is taken by the ten largest. Explained via the paper, the time point label denotes: blood 2 weeks post-SBRT. The treatment or condition label on this specimen signifies: 15 Gy SBRT to primary tumor, nephrectomy 4 weeks later. This sample comprised blood, obtained from a patient whose treatment included radiotherapy and nephrectomy. These receptors originate from a woman between 65 and 79 years old with renal cell carcinoma.

The gene calls are TRBV4-2 and TRBJ2-1; weak D call: TRBD2 (6 bases). The CDR3 contains 13 residues. Trimming shortened V by 0 bases and J by 9 bases, and 9 bases separated the two germline ends. Germline V gene lookup returns CDR1 LGHNA and CDR2 YNFKEQ. CDR3 sequence reads: CASSQEKRAEQFF. As DNA, the CDR3 is TGTGCCAGCAGCCAAGAGAAGCGGGCTGAGCAGTTCTTC.

To note about this clone: This sample also contains other DNA sequences that code for the same CDR3. This chain connects TRBV9 to TRBJ2-6, with D uncertain. This CDR3 spans 13 amino acids. Trimming pared 1 base from V and 4 bases from J, leaving 3 bases between. Germline V gene sequence: CDR1 SGDLS, CDR2 YYNGEE. The CDR3 here is CASSVPGANVLTF. In DNA, the CDR3 is TGTGCCAGCAGCGTACCCGGGGCCAACGTCCTGACTTTC.

V is TRBV19 and J is TRBJ1-2; 7 bases line up with TRBD1. With V trimmed by 4 bases and J by 4 bases, 6 bases remained unmatched. The CDR3 totals 14 residues. Germline assignment: CDR1 LNHDA and CDR2 SQIVND (reference sequence). For the CDR3, the DNA is TGTGCCAGTAGTACTACAGGGACAGCCTATGGCTACACCTTC. Translating it yields CASSTTGTAYGYTF.

The V and J genes are TRBV4-1 and TRBJ2-5; 9 bases line up with TRBD1. From germline, CDR1 is MGHRA and CDR2 YSYEKL. The CDR3 covers 16 residues. After removal of 2 bases from V and 9 bases from J, the junction contained 13 bases not matched to a gene. CDR3 nucleotides: TGCGCCAGCAGCCAACCGGTACAGGGGGCCCGAAGGGCCCAGTACTTC. Translating it yields CASSQPVQGARRAQYF.

This rearrangement joins TRBV6-5 to TRBJ2-7, with D perhaps given as TRBD1 or TRBD2 (5 bases each). This CDR3 contains 11 residues. The V gene lost 7 bases and the J gene lost 5 bases, with 9 bases spanning the gap. The germline V gene has CDR1 MNHEY and CDR2 SVGAGI. CDR3 residues: CASTGTHEQYF. CDR3 bases: TGTGCCAGCACGGGGACCCACGAGCAGTACTTC.